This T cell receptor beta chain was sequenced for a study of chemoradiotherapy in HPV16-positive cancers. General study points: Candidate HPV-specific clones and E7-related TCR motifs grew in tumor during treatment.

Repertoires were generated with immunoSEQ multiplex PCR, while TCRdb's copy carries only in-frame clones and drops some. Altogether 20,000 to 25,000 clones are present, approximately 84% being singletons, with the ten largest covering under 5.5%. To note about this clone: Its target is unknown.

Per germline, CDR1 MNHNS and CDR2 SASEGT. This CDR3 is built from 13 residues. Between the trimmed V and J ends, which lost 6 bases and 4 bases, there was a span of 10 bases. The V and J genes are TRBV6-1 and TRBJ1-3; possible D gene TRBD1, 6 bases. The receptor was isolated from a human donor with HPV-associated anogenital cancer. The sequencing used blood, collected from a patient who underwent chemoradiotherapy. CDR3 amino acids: CASRGAGGNTIYF. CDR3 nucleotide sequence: TGTGCCAGCAGGGGGGCAGGAGGAAACACCATATATTTT.